This T cell receptor beta chain was documented in a study of blood T cell repertoires in COVID-19. Study context: Samples representing acute and convalescent COVID-19 were sourced from the United States, Italy and Spain. T cells, B-cell-depleted T cells, or PBMCs supplied cDNA or gDNA.

In the study's own analysis: Using reference gene primer amplification, nucleated cell counts were estimated. Data came from immunoSEQ multiplex PCR; TCRdb stores just in-frame clones and leaves some out. V and J calls plus clone size are reproduced from that table; the DNA served to infer D and trimming. There are tens of thousands of clones in the sample; around 82% occur only once, and roughly an eighth lies in the top ten. The CDR3 is made up of 15 amino acids. Germline V lookup: CDR1 SGHKS, CDR2 YYEKEE (reference sequence). Trimming cost V 2 bases and J 3 bases, with 15 bases left between them. The V call is TRBV5-5, the J call TRBJ2-7; D might be TRBD2 (6 bases). The source of this sequence is a human donor in a cohort sampled during active COVID-19. The sequenced sample consisted of peripheral blood. The CDR3 sequence is CASSLGFTSSYEQYF. For the CDR3, the DNA is TGTGCCAGCAGCTTAGGTTTTACTAGCAGCTACGAGCAGTACTTC.